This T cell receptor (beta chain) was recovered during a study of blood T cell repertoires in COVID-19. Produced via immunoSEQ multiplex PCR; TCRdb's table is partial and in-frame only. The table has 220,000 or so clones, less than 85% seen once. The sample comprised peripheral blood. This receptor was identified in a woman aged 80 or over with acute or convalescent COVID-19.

In DNA, the CDR3 is TGTGCCAGCATCCCCTCCGAGCCCTCTGGAAACACCATATATTTT. It yields the protein CASIPSEPSGNTIYF. The chain combines TRBV9 with TRBJ1-3; D remains ambiguous. The CDR3 totals 15 residues. Trimming shortened V by 6 bases and J by 0 bases, and 13 bases separated the two germline ends. The germline gives CDR1 SGDLS, CDR2 YYNGEE.